The sample holds many counts of the clone carrying this T cell receptor (beta chain). Trimming left V 4 bases short and J 5 bases short, with 15 bases between. The germline V gene has CDR1 SGHKS and CDR2 YYEKEE (reference sequence). This CDR3 is 14 amino acids long. This sample is drawn from a study of human T cells and chemical hapten exposure. Time point indicated: patch test 2, 6 weeks after DPC sensitization. Treatment specified: therapeutic diphenylcyclopropenone sensitization with weekly scalp DPC. In the library, unique molecular identifiers were attached to individual cDNA molecules. TCRdb called the RACE reads again in MiXCR, with one record for every CDR3 protein. The sample lists nearly 55,000 distinct CDR3 sequences, 9.5% to 10% occurring once.

The sequencing used whole blood, collected in connection with sensitization to the hapten diphenylcyclopropenone (DPC). This receptor was obtained from a woman between 45 and 65 years old with alopecia areata. Some clones in this sample may be carry-over from other donors' samples. The chain links TRBV5-5 to TRBJ2-5; D perhaps matches TRBD2 (6 bases). The CDR3 region is CASSNSGTLETQYF. The CDR3 bases are TGTGCCAGCAGCAATTCGGGGACTCTCGAGACCCAGTACTTC.